This TCR beta chain is from a study of blood T cell repertoires in COVID-19. Across the whole study: Material from acute and convalescent COVID-19 was sourced from the United States, Italy and Spain. The cDNA or gDNA used as material had been derived from T cells, B-cell-depleted T cells, or PBMCs.

A word on this clone: The junction departs from the called germline gene at one end, perhaps through a read error.

Under the authors' procedure: How many nucleated cells were present was estimated from reference gene primer amplification. Sequenced by immunoSEQ multiplex PCR; TCRdb stores in-frame clones only, minus some. V, J and clone size are those of that table, while D and trimming were read from the DNA. The profile shows about 230,000 clones, 70% to 90% of them singletons. CDR3 size: 14 residues. The germline CDR1 and CDR2 sequences are MNHEY and SMNVEV (reference sequence). The sample consisted of peripheral blood. V is TRBV27 and J is TRBJ2-4; a possible D gene is TRBD1 (5 bases). The clonotype originates from a man in his forties with acute or convalescent COVID-19. The CDR3 DNA is TGTGCCAGCAGTCTATCAGGGATACAGGACATTCAGTACTTC. Protein product: CASSLSGIQDIQYF.